The T cell receptor beta chain described here comes from a study of T cell responses to AZD1222 COVID-19 vaccine. Overall study findings and caveats: Spike regions recognized by vaccine-associated CD4 TCRs spanned the protein, led by 160-218 and 743-854.

Comments on this clone: What it binds is unknown.

The assay was immunoSEQ multiplex PCR, and TCRdb's table has in-frame clones only and misses some. The table records over 150,000 clones, more than 85% of them present only once. The source was peripheral blood, collected 28 days after the second AZD1222 dose. The clonotype originates from an adult who received the AZD1222 COVID-19 vaccine.

CDR3 coding DNA: TGTGCCAGCGGGACAGGGCGGAAGGGCTACACCTTC. Its translation is CASGTGRKGYTF. The gene calls are TRBV28 and TRBJ1-2, with 9 bases matching TRBD1. Germline values: CDR1 MDHEN, CDR2 SYDVKM. CDR3 length equals 12 residues. Trimming removed 8 bases from V and 8 bases from J; junction bases left unmatched: 6.